The sequence of this T cell receptor beta chain was determined in a study of cytomegalovirus exposure and HLA in healthy donors. A remark on this clone: Its antigen is as yet unknown.

The PCR had 60 Vbeta and 13 Jbeta primers. In the authors' methods: A later analysis counted approximately 88 million unique TCR beta chains, 9.5 million to 12 million shared. Some clones are missing from TCRdb's copy, which holds only in-frame ones; the method was immunoSEQ multiplex PCR. V and J calls and clone size come straight from that table; D and trimming were deduced from the DNA. The table lists around 140,000 clones, roughly 88% of them singletons. Overall study findings and caveats: Later on, an analysis tied 15,000 or so TCR beta sequences to HLA alleles at 0.05 false discovery rate. TCR beta V segments were, for the most part, productive about 87% or about 30% of the time in an earlier analysis.

Sequencing used PBMCs. This receptor was identified in a woman aged 40-49 years in good health and CMV-seronegative.

The CDR3 here is CASSQDIRGSGAEQYF. CDR3 in DNA: TGTGCCAGCAGCCAAGATATCAGGGGGTCCGGAGCCGAGCAGTACTTC. The chain joins TRBV4-2 to TRBJ2-7; 7 nucleotides agree with TRBD1. The CDR3 is made up of 16 amino acids. The germline V gene has CDR1 LGHNA and CDR2 YNFKEQ. V shed 0 bases, J shed 6 bases, and the junction held 11 bases outside the gene matches.